This is a list of T cell receptor beta chains from one sample in a study of T cell repertoires in cytomegalovirus infection. Which antigens these TCRs recognize remains unknown. TCRdb used MiXCR to reprocess the reads, holding one entry per CDR3 protein. The sample has some 800,000 distinct CDR3 sequences, around 29% seen once. Sequenced here: cultured CD8+ T cells from PBMCs, sampled from culture after CMV antigen stimulation. Source of these receptors: a human donor in good health (CMV status not recorded). Some clones in this sample may be carry-over from other donors' samples. Each CDR3 is given with its conserved first and last residue. Each record gives: V gene, clone size, J gene, D gene, CDR3 DNA, CDR3 protein. The D gene is left open where the match is weak. Size tells how often a clone was seen (once, few, many) or the class of an expanded clone, and some rows leave it out.

v_gene: TRBV7-8
abundance: NA
j_gene: TRBJ1-2
d_gene: NA
CDR3nt: TGTGCCAGCCAGAGACTCTATGGCTACACCTTC
CDR3aa: CASQRLYGYTF

v_gene: TRBV2
abundance: NA
j_gene: TRBJ2-1
d_gene: NA
CDR3nt: TGTGCCAGCAGTGAATGGCAGGAAACCTACAATGAGCAGTTCTTC
CDR3aa: CASSEWQETYNEQFF

v_gene: TRBV30
abundance: NA
j_gene: TRBJ1-1
d_gene: NA
CDR3nt: TGTGCCTGGAGAGACCACAGGGAAGACACTGAAGCTTTCTTT
CDR3aa: CAWRDHREDTEAFF

v_gene: TRBV15
abundance: NA
j_gene: TRBJ2-7
d_gene: NA
CDR3nt: TGTGCCACCAGCAGAGTTCAGGGGCCCCCCTACGAGCAGTACTTC
CDR3aa: CATSRVQGPPYEQYF

v_gene: TRBV4-1
abundance: NA
j_gene: TRBJ1-1
d_gene: NA
CDR3nt: TGCGCCAGCAGCAACTTACACACTGAAGCTTTCTTT
CDR3aa: CASSNLHTEAFF

v_gene: TRBV29-1
abundance: few
j_gene: TRBJ2-2
d_gene: NA
CDR3nt: TGCAGCCCCGTAATCGGCGGGGAGCTGTTTTTT
CDR3aa: CSPVIGGELFF

v_gene: TRBV7-9
abundance: few
j_gene: TRBJ1-1
d_gene: NA
CDR3nt: TGTGCCAGCAGGACGACCCGAGACACTGAAGCTTTCTTT
CDR3aa: CASRTTRDTEAFF

v_gene: TRBV5-1
abundance: NA
j_gene: TRBJ1-2
d_gene: NA
CDR3nt: TGCGCCAGCAGCCCAATTAAGGGACATATTAACTATGGCTACACCTTC
CDR3aa: CASSPIKGHINYGYTF

v_gene: TRBV27
abundance: many
j_gene: TRBJ2-3
d_gene: NA
CDR3nt: TGTGCCTCCAGGGGGGGCACAGATACGCAGTATTTT
CDR3aa: CASRGGTDTQYF

v_gene: TRBV27
abundance: few
j_gene: TRBJ1-2
d_gene: NA
CDR3nt: TGTGCCAGCAAAACAGGGTTGGATAACTATGGCTACACCTTC
CDR3aa: CASKTGLDNYGYTF

v_gene: TRBV6-6
abundance: NA
j_gene: TRBJ2-2
d_gene: TRBD1
CDR3nt: TGTGCCAGCAGTTGGGACAGGGGGCAAAACACCGGGGAGCTGTTTTTT
CDR3aa: CASSWDRGQNTGELFF

v_gene: TRBV12-3/TRBV12-4
abundance: NA
j_gene: TRBJ2-2
d_gene: TRBD2
CDR3nt: TGTGCCAGCAGTTTCCCCGGGAGGAGGGAAAACACCGGGGAGCTGTTTTTT
CDR3aa: CASSFPGRRENTGELFF

v_gene: TRBV24-1
abundance: many
j_gene: TRBJ1-5
d_gene: NA
CDR3nt: TGTGCCACCAGTGGGCACAGGAATCAGCCCCAGCATTTT
CDR3aa: CATSGHRNQPQHF

v_gene: TRBV27
abundance: few
j_gene: TRBJ1-2
d_gene: TRBD1
CDR3nt: TGTGCCAGCAGTTTAAGTACGACAGGGGATGTGGGCTATGGCTACACCTTC
CDR3aa: CASSLSTTGDVGYGYTF

v_gene: TRBV10-2
abundance: few
j_gene: TRBJ2-1
d_gene: NA
CDR3nt: TGCGCCAGCAGTCCAGGGGTGCGGGCGTACAATGAGCAGTTCTTC
CDR3aa: CASSPGVRAYNEQFF

v_gene: TRBV20-1
abundance: NA
j_gene: TRBJ2-3
d_gene: NA
CDR3nt: TGCAGTGCCGGGACGACAGTCGCAGATACGCAGTATTTT
CDR3aa: CSAGTTVADTQYF

v_gene: TRBV7-6
abundance: few
j_gene: TRBJ1-2
d_gene: TRBD1
CDR3nt: TGTGCCAGCAGCTTTCGACAGGGAGCGTCTGGCTACACCTTC
CDR3aa: CASSFRQGASGYTF

v_gene: TRBV5-4
abundance: NA
j_gene: TRBJ1-2
d_gene: TRBD1
CDR3nt: TGTGCCAGCAGCCCCCGGGGGGACAGTGCCTATGGCTACACCTTC
CDR3aa: CASSPRGDSAYGYTF

v_gene: TRBV7-2
abundance: many
j_gene: TRBJ2-6
d_gene: NA
CDR3nt: TGTGCCAGCAGGGGGTCTGGGGCCAACGTCCTGACTTTC
CDR3aa: CASRGSGANVLTF

v_gene: TRBV27
abundance: NA
j_gene: TRBJ2-1
d_gene: NA
CDR3nt: TGTGCCAGCATCCAAGGAGGGACACTTGGGCATGAGCAGTTCTTC
CDR3aa: CASIQGGTLGHEQFF

v_gene: TRBV6-1
abundance: few
j_gene: TRBJ2-2
d_gene: NA
CDR3nt: TGTGCCAGCATCACCGGACAGTCGAACACCGGGGAGCTGTTTTTT
CDR3aa: CASITGQSNTGELFF

v_gene: TRBV19
abundance: once
j_gene: TRBJ1-1
d_gene: NA
CDR3nt: TGTGCCAGTACCCCAATTATGAACACTGAAGCTTTCTTT
CDR3aa: CASTPIMNTEAFF

v_gene: TRBV6-5
abundance: NA
j_gene: TRBJ2-7
d_gene: TRBD1
CDR3nt: TGTGCCAGCAGTTACCCCAGGACAGGGGGCGAAGGCGAGCAGTACTTC
CDR3aa: CASSYPRTGGEGEQYF

v_gene: TRBV27
abundance: NA
j_gene: TRBJ2-3
d_gene: NA
CDR3nt: TGTGCCAGCAGCGGGGAGGGGGAGGATACGCAGTATTTT
CDR3aa: CASSGEGEDTQYF

v_gene: TRBV12-5
abundance: few
j_gene: TRBJ2-1
d_gene: NA
CDR3nt: TGTGCTAGTGGCCTACAGGAATACAATGAGCAGTTCTTC
CDR3aa: CASGLQEYNEQFF

v_gene: TRBV6-6
abundance: NA
j_gene: TRBJ2-7
d_gene: TRBD1
CDR3nt: TGTGCCAGCAGTGTCGGACAGGGGGCATACGAGCAGTACTTC
CDR3aa: CASSVGQGAYEQYF

v_gene: TRBV7-9
abundance: few
j_gene: TRBJ2-5
d_gene: NA
CDR3nt: TGTGCCAGCATTCCGGGGGTGGGACAAGAGACCCAGTACTTC
CDR3aa: CASIPGVGQETQYF

v_gene: TRBV14
abundance: few
j_gene: TRBJ2-3
d_gene: NA
CDR3nt: TGTGCCAGCAGCCAAGTGGTTCAACTGGGCGTGAGGACAGATACGCAGTATTTT
CDR3aa: CASSQVVQLGVRTDTQYF

v_gene: TRBV28
abundance: NA
j_gene: TRBJ1-1
d_gene: NA
CDR3nt: TGTGCCAGCAGTTTACAGCCCGACCTAATTACTGAAGCTTTCTTT
CDR3aa: CASSLQPDLITEAFF

v_gene: TRBV4-2
abundance: few
j_gene: TRBJ2-1
d_gene: NA
CDR3nt: TGTGCCAGCAGCCAAGGACAGTCCCTTTACAATGAGCAGTTCTTC
CDR3aa: CASSQGQSLYNEQFF

v_gene: TRBV6-1
abundance: few
j_gene: TRBJ1-5
d_gene: NA
CDR3nt: TGTGCCAGCAGTGGGGTCAGTCAGCCCCAGCATTTT
CDR3aa: CASSGVSQPQHF

v_gene: TRBV7-2
abundance: many
j_gene: TRBJ2-1
d_gene: TRBD1
CDR3nt: TGTGCCAGCACCATAGGACAGGGAAAGTTCTTC
CDR3aa: CASTIGQGKFF

v_gene: TRBV18
abundance: once
j_gene: TRBJ1-6
d_gene: TRBD1
CDR3nt: TGTGCCAGCTCCGACGAGACGGGACAGAGTAATTCACCCCTCCACTTT
CDR3aa: CASSDETGQSNSPLHF

v_gene: TRBV4-1
abundance: many
j_gene: TRBJ2-4
d_gene: TRBD2
CDR3nt: TGCGCCAGCAGCCCGAGGGGAGGCAGCGGGGCGCCTCTAGCCAAAAACATTCAGTACTTC
CDR3aa: CASSPRGGSGAPLAKNIQYF

v_gene: TRBV29-1
abundance: NA
j_gene: TRBJ2-2
d_gene: TRBD2
CDR3nt: TGCGCCGGGGGGTTTACCGGGGAGCTGTTTTTT
CDR3aa: CAGGFTGELFF

v_gene: TRBV7-9
abundance: NA
j_gene: TRBJ2-5
d_gene: NA
CDR3nt: TGTGCCAGCAGCTTATCCCGGGAAGAGACCCAGTACTTC
CDR3aa: CASSLSREETQYF

v_gene: TRBV7-3
abundance: many
j_gene: TRBJ2-3
d_gene: NA
CDR3nt: TGTGCCAGCAGCTTAGCGGGGGCCCCAGATACGCAGTATTTT
CDR3aa: CASSLAGAPDTQYF

v_gene: TRBV6-6
abundance: NA
j_gene: TRBJ2-1
d_gene: TRBD2
CDR3nt: TGTGCCAGCAACTTAGCGGGGGGTTCCTACAATGAGCAGTTCTTC
CDR3aa: CASNLAGGSYNEQFF

v_gene: TRBV7-2
abundance: few
j_gene: TRBJ1-6
d_gene: NA
CDR3nt: TGTGCCAGCAGCTTCGGCAGGGTGCAGTCACCCCTCCACTTT
CDR3aa: CASSFGRVQSPLHF

v_gene: TRBV29-1
abundance: few
j_gene: TRBJ2-1
d_gene: NA
CDR3nt: TGCAGCGACGAGGGGGTGGGTCTCAATGAGCAGTTCTTC
CDR3aa: CSDEGVGLNEQFF

v_gene: TRBV12-3/TRBV12-4
abundance: few
j_gene: TRBJ1-5
d_gene: TRBD1
CDR3nt: TGTGCCAGCAGTTTGGTCGCAGGGGGCGGACAGCCCCAGCATTTT
CDR3aa: CASSLVAGGGQPQHF

v_gene: TRBV12-3/TRBV12-4
abundance: few
j_gene: TRBJ2-1
d_gene: NA
CDR3nt: TGTGCCAGCAGTCCGCGGGTTGGGTATGAGCAGTTCTTC
CDR3aa: CASSPRVGYEQFF

v_gene: TRBV11-3
abundance: few
j_gene: TRBJ2-1
d_gene: NA
CDR3nt: TGTGCCAGCAGCTTAGACGGCCAAGAGCAGTTCTTC
CDR3aa: CASSLDGQEQFF

v_gene: TRBV6-1
abundance: few
j_gene: TRBJ2-3
d_gene: TRBD2
CDR3nt: TGTGCCAGCAGTCACCACGGGACTAGCTATGATACGCAGTATTTT
CDR3aa: CASSHHGTSYDTQYF